This T cell receptor beta chain was recovered during a study of shared clonotypes between healthy human individuals. The donors, healthy adults who were HIV-negative, had experienced no recent acute infections or vaccinations. The CDR3 extends over 15 amino acids. With 0 bases removed from V and 8 bases from J, the gap between germline ends came to 14 bases. Germline-derived CDR1 and CDR2 are LGHNA and YNFKEQ. An even split of each subset's genomic DNA across several immunoSEQ plates was performed. Clones were sequenced by immunoSEQ multiplex PCR, and TCRdb holds only the in-frame ones, with some missing. The sample consists of under 150,000 clones, about 63% of them appearing once.

The clonotype was recovered from a woman aged 25 to 39 in good health. The sample consisted of memory CD8+ T cells sorted from blood. Subset indicated: CD45RO+ cells pooled with CCR7-negative TemRA cells. The V call is TRBV4-2, the J call TRBJ2-1; D is possibly TRBD1 (6 bases). CDR3 amino acids: CASSQEYTGLHEQFF. The DNA of the CDR3 is TGTGCCAGCAGCCAAGAATATACAGGGCTGCATGAGCAGTTCTTC.